This T cell receptor beta chain is drawn from a study of blood T cell repertoires in COVID-19. The CDR3 length is 13 residues. The germline V gene has CDR1 SEHNR and CDR2 FQNEAQ (reference sequence). Between the trimmed V and J ends, which lost 3 bases and 4 bases, there was a span of 9 bases. Profiled with immunoSEQ multiplex PCR; TCRdb holds only in-frame clones, not every one. Of some 200,000 clones listed, less than 90% are singletons. This sequence was found in a woman between 65 and 79 years old with acute or convalescent COVID-19. The sequenced sample was peripheral blood. This sequence joins TRBV7-9 and TRBJ1-2, with no clear D. Here the CDR3 DNA reads TGTGCCAGCAGCTTGTCCAGTGTCTATGGCTACACCTTC. This translates into CASSLSSVYGYTF.